What follows describes a single T cell receptor beta chain. This sample stems from a study of shared clonotypes between healthy human individuals. Across several immunoSEQ plates, the genomic DNA of each subset was split evenly. Some clones are missing from TCRdb's copy, which holds only in-frame ones; the method was immunoSEQ multiplex PCR. This sample has about 1 million clones, with approximately 70% found just once. The CDR3 length is 16 residues. The V and J ends lost 3 bases and 7 bases respectively, with 21 bases between them. The sample was memory CD4+ T cells sorted from blood. Subset defined: CD45RA-negative fraction. This receptor was taken from a man younger than 35 in good health. The chain recombines TRBV5-3 with TRBJ2-3; possibly TRBD2 for D (5 bases). TRBV5-3 counts as an open reading frame of uncertain function. This CDR3 reads CARSSAPGSPPYTQYF. The CDR3 coding sequence is TGTGCCAGAAGCTCCGCCCCGGGATCACCCCCTTATACGCAGTATTTT.